This is a list of T cell receptor beta chains from one sample in a study of T cell clones after liver transplantation. Only in-frame clones appear in the TCRdb table, and some are missing; sequencing was by immunoSEQ multiplex PCR. The sample contains under 55,000 clones, around 83% of which appear only once. Material: CD4+ T cells from blood, obtained 24 months after liver transplant. The receptor source for this set is a human patient who received a liver transplant. Some of these T cells may belong to the graft donor. Both conserved end residues are trimmed from each CDR3.

V | CDR3
TRBV28 | ASSWTGGTQPQH
TRBV18 | ASSPYSTPNQPQH
TRBV6-4 | ASTTTGGSNQPQH
TRBV2 | ASSWSLAGGKSTDTQY
TRBV6-1 | ASSEGGSQETQY
TRBV18 | ASSPIRTGDSYNEQF
TRBV4-2 | ASTRGGGNTGELF
TRBV9 | ASSVERGREQF
TRBV7-2 | ASRRNRGMNTEAF
TRBV7-9 | ASSSRTSSYNEQF
TRBV29-1 | SVEQSSYNEQF
TRBV7-6 | ASSPNAPTGELF
TRBV6-6 | ASSPSHSSNTGELF
TRBV19 | ASSASPGQGSLEQY
TRBV19 | ASSNFGGPLVYGYT
TRBV7-2 | ASSLAIGSGEQY
TRBV6-5 | ASSPTGVHQPQH
TRBV7-2 | ASSPSRTGSQETQY
TRBV7-2 | ASSLDTAAPYNEQF
TRBV5-1 | ASRTHSSYNEQF
TRBV11-3 | ASSPYPRAANIQY
TRBV6-5 | ASSYSGSEGKKLF
TRBV7-9 | ASSSLPGAPSYEQY
TRBV6-1 | ASSVKHTGELF
TRBV12-2 | ASVEAF
TRBV10-3 | AISESGLAGVGDTQY
TRBV7-8 | ASSLADRENTGELF
TRBV20-1 | SATKNTEAF
TRBV2 | ASSEASLSGGKLF
TRBV2 | ASSGVTYNEKLF
TRBV29-1 | SGLAGSYEQY
TRBV30 | AWSVTGLQPQH
TRBV9 | ASSAQGNYGYT
TRBV5-5 | ASSLGAGGSYEQY
TRBV23-1 | ASSQGGLTYEQY
TRBV9 | ASSVGDMPTGELF
TRBV19 | ASSTDLGETEAF
TRBV7-3 | ASSLTRQQETQY
TRBV29-1 | SVEEQGNYGYT
TRBV7-2 | ASSSPRTEDEKLF
TRBV5-1 | ASSLYDGRTDTQY
TRBV7-9 | ASSLGGNGDTQY
TRBV11-3 | ASSFIPSGNEQF
TRBV5-8 | ASSGTGRPGQGYEQY
TRBV7-9 | ASSFTSGGNEQF
TRBV4-2 | ASSQEMQGSNTGELF
TRBV9 | ASSVRQESEAF
TRBV2 | ASRLPGQVLLEAF
TRBV6-6 | VSRLRGTQY
TRBV23-1 | ASSSAGPKDEQY
TRBV5-4 | ASSFYTEAF
TRBV30 | AWNFQSEAF
TRBV5-6 | ARRFDIQGAQNSPLH
TRBV7-3 | ASSLRPGGLSYNEQF
TRBV27 | ASSLGATGNQPQH
TRBV6-5 | ASSFWTGETEAF
TRBV29-1 | SVALPGQGFPGNTIY
TRBV27 | ASSFNVNYGYT
TRBV5-1 | ASSKPAGLAGETQY